The clone carrying this TCR beta chain is a singleton in its sample. The sample originates from a study of blood T cell repertoires in COVID-19. Overall study: The samples span acute and convalescent COVID-19 from the United States, Italy and Spain.

Losses at the gene ends were 3 bases for V and 3 bases for J; bases not matched to a gene: 8. This CDR3 is built from 15 residues. Germline V gene lookup returns CDR1 SGHNT and CDR2 YYREEE (reference sequence). Libraries were prepared by immunoSEQ multiplex PCR; TCRdb keeps only in-frame clonotypes and omits some of them. The data contain some 450,000 clones, approximately 90% of them singletons. The rearrangement joins TRBV5-4 to TRBJ1-2, with TRBD1 identical over 7 bases. The TCR sequence derives from a young man with COVID-19, enrolled during active disease. Input material: peripheral blood. CDR3 bases: TGTGCCAGCAGCTCCTCTTACAGGGGTGACTATGGCTACACCTTC. Residues: CASSSSYRGDYGYTF.